The entry below describes one T cell receptor beta chain. This record belongs to a study of blood T cell repertoires in COVID-19. The V and J ends lost 7 bases and 7 bases, in that order; junction bases with no gene match: 8. This CDR3 has 15 residues. Germline V gene sequence: CDR1 LNHDA, CDR2 SQIVND (reference sequence). Recruits, aged roughly 18 to 89 years, lived in 25 or so US areas. TCRdb's table, derived via immunoSEQ multiplex PCR, lists solely in-frame clones and lacks some. Of around 400,000 clones in the sample, roughly four fifths are singletons; the top ten hold about 5%. This receptor was taken from a woman between 45 and 60 years old who had recovered from COVID-19. This rearrangement joins TRBV19 to TRBJ2-1; TRBD2 aligns across 12 bases. The sample was PBMCs or T cells enriched from blood (not recorded which). DNA of the CDR3: TGTGCCAGTACTACTGCTAGCGGGGGGGTAAATGAGCAGTTCTTC. Translating it yields CASTTASGGVNEQFF.